A single sample is the source of the 25 T cell receptor beta chains below, sequenced in a study of cytomegalovirus exposure and HLA in healthy donors. In the PCR, 60 Vbeta and 13 Jbeta primers were used. Some clones are missing from TCRdb's copy, which holds only in-frame ones; the method was immunoSEQ multiplex PCR. The sample has 150,000 to 250,000 clones; about 81% are singletons. Sample: PBMCs. The receptors here all came from a woman in her forties or fifties in good health and CMV-seropositive.

This clone was picked up one time. The CDR3 DNA sequence: TGTGCCAGCAGTCCCCCGGGACTAGCGGGAGCCGGGGGATACGAGCAGTACTTC. Its protein product is CASSPPGLAGAGGYEQYF. The J gene is TRBJ2-7, the V gene TRBV28; TRBD2 matches at 14 bases. CDR1 is MDHEN and CDR2 is SYDVKM in the germline V gene. Germline trimming cut 5 bases from V and 4 bases from J; bases unmatched to any gene: 13. This CDR3 is 18 amino acids long.

The chain carries TRBV11-1 and TRBJ1-1, with 8 bases aligning to TRBD1. Germline V gene sequence: CDR1 SGHAT, CDR2 FQDESV (reference sequence). The CDR3 is 15 residues long. The ends lost 3 bases at V and 6 bases at J; junction bases unmatched: 9. As DNA, the CDR3 is TGTGCCAGCAGCTTGCACGGACAGGGTGGGCCTGAAGCTTTCTTT. Translated: CASSLHGQGGPEAFF.

The chain joins TRBV19 to TRBJ2-7, with 10 nucleotides matching TRBD1. The CDR3 extends over 14 amino acids. J lost 5 bases, V lost 8 bases, and 9 bases had no gene match. CDR1 is LNHDA, CDR2 SQIVND, per germline (reference sequence). The CDR3 nucleotides read TGTGCCAGTGGACCCGGGACAGGGGTCCACGAGCAGTACTTC. Translated, it gives CASGPGTGVHEQYF.

The gene calls are TRBV9 and TRBJ2-2; a possible D gene is TRBD2 (6 bases). Germline values: CDR1 SGDLS, CDR2 YYNGEE. The CDR3 has 14 residues. V shed 7 bases and J shed 6 bases, with 16 bases lying between them. This CDR3 reads CASGATTSPGELFF. The CDR3 nucleotides are TGTGCCAGCGGCGCTACGACTAGTCCCGGGGAGCTGTTTTTT.

The genes are TRBV19 and TRBJ2-3; D may be TRBD2 (6 bases). Germline V gene data show CDR1 as LNHDA and CDR2 as SQIVND (reference sequence). This CDR3 spans 12 amino acids. V gave up 8 bases and J gave up 0 bases, with 6 bases separating them. The CDR3 sequence is CASAGSTDTQYF. The CDR3 nucleotides read TGTGCCAGTGCGGGGAGCACAGATACGCAGTATTTT.

The chain has TRBV28 and TRBJ2-7, with 9 bases lining up with TRBD1. Germline CDR1 is MDHEN and CDR2 is SYDVKM. V lost 6 bases and J lost 5; bases outside the gene matches: 14. The CDR3 contains 16 residues. CDR3 in amino acids: CASRPTGGSSRDEQYF. For the CDR3, the DNA is TGTGCCAGCAGGCCCACAGGGGGCTCTTCTCGGGACGAGCAGTACTTC.

The rearrangement links TRBV11-2 to TRBJ2-3; 9 nucleotides align to TRBD2. The junction had 8 bases not matched to a gene; V was cut back by 5 bases and J by 2 bases. Germline V lookup: CDR1 SGHAT, CDR2 FQNNGV. This CDR3 comprises 16 residues. The CDR3 nucleotides are TGTGCCAGCAGCGACAGGACTAGCGCCTTCACAGATACGCAGTATTTT. This sequence encodes CASSDRTSAFTDTQYF.

The rearrangement links TRBV7-9 to TRBJ1-2; TRBD1 matches 10 bases. The germline V gene encodes CDR1 SEHNR and CDR2 FQNEAQ (reference sequence). J was trimmed by 1 base and V by 5 bases; bases with no gene match: 4. The CDR3 runs 15 residues. This chain's CDR3 is CASSIGQGVNYGYTF. The CDR3 DNA sequence: TGTGCCAGCAGCATAGGACAGGGGGTTAACTATGGCTACACCTTC.

The chain couples TRBV28 to TRBJ1-5; 9 nucleotides match TRBD1. V gave up 3 bases and J gave up 4 bases; unmatched junction bases: 4. CDR1 and CDR2 (germline): MDHEN, SYDVKM. The CDR3 consists of 15 residues. CDR3 bases: TGTGCCAGCAGTTTGACAGGGGGTGTTAATCAGCCCCAGCATTTT. Encoded protein: CASSLTGGVNQPQHF.

The V gene is TRBV19, the J gene TRBJ1-5; maybe TRBD1 (6 bases). V lost 6 bases, J lost 1 base, and 13 bases lay in between. CDR3 size: 15 residues. Germline V lookup: CDR1 LNHDA, CDR2 SQIVND (reference sequence). CDR3 region: CASRGLGQSNQPQHF. In nucleotides, the CDR3 is TGTGCCAGTAGGGGCCTCGGACAGAGCAATCAGCCCCAGCATTTT.

The table lists this clone with a few counts. The chain employs TRBV5-1 and TRBJ1-5; D ambiguous. The CDR3 consists of 15 residues. The germline V and J ends were trimmed by 0 bases and 0 bases, with 7 bases remaining between them. The germline gives CDR1 SGHRS, CDR2 YFSETQ. CDR3 bases: TGCGCCAGCAGCTTGGACAGCTATAGCAATCAGCCCCAGCATTTT. Its protein product is CASSLDSYSNQPQHF.

The chain links TRBV5-1 to TRBJ2-2; tentatively, D is TRBD2 (6 bases). The CDR3 runs to 15 residues. From germline, CDR1 is SGHRS and CDR2 YFSETQ. V dropped 2 bases and J dropped 3 bases, with 11 bases sitting between them. The CDR3 protein is CASSLEGGDTGELFF. CDR3 bases: TGCGCCAGCAGCTTAGAGGGAGGAGACACCGGGGAGCTGTTTTTT.

V is TRBV30 and J is TRBJ2-7; TRBD2 matches 8 bases. V was pared by 5 bases and J by 0 bases, with 6 bases of the junction left unmatched. CDR1 and CDR2 from the germline V gene are GTSNPN and SVGIG (reference sequence). There are 14 residues in the CDR3. The CDR3 DNA reads as TGTGCCTGGGAATCGGGAGGGAGCTCCTACGAGCAGTACTTC. Protein: CAWESGGSSYEQYF.

This chain joins TRBV5-4 and TRBJ2-1; 8 bases agree with TRBD2. Losses at the gene ends were 10 bases for V and 2 bases for J; bases not matched to a gene: 14. Per germline, CDR1 SGHNT and CDR2 YYREEE (reference sequence). The CDR3 consists of 16 residues. The CDR3 loop is CAAHPGGSVPYNEQFF. The CDR3 nucleotides are TGTGCCGCCCACCCGGGGGGGTCGGTTCCCTACAATGAGCAGTTCTTC.

The rearrangement uses TRBV11-2 and TRBJ1-5; a weak D match, TRBD1 (6 bases). The CDR3 has 14 residues. CDR1 SGHAT and CDR2 FQNNGV come from the germline V gene. V was trimmed by 5 bases and J by 6 bases, leaving 14 bases between them. The CDR3 region has the DNA TGTGCCAGCAGCCCCGACAGGATTAGTCAGCCCCAGCATTTT. Translated, it gives CASSPDRISQPQHF.

The chain recombines TRBV19 with TRBJ2-6, with D possibly matching TRBD2 (6 bases). This CDR3 is built from 17 residues. CDR1 and CDR2 from the germline V gene are LNHDA and SQIVND (reference sequence). The ends were cut back, 3 bases at V and 0 bases at J, with 12 bases in the middle. CDR3 in amino acids: CASSMTLGGSGANVLTF. CDR3 coding DNA: TGTGCCAGTAGTATGACTCTCGGGGGCTCTGGGGCCAACGTCCTGACTTTC.

To note about this clone: This sample includes further DNA sequences coding for the same CDR3. The chain uses TRBV28 and TRBJ2-1; 10 positions agree with TRBD2. This CDR3 is 15 amino acids long. V lost 6 bases to trimming and J lost 4 bases; unmatched junction nucleotides: 6. The V gene's germline CDR1 is MDHEN and CDR2 SYDVKM. CDR3 amino acids: CASSLGLATYNEQFF. The CDR3 bases are TGTGCCAGCAGCTTGGGACTAGCGACATACAATGAGCAGTTCTTC.

This sequence joins TRBV11-3 and TRBJ2-5; 12 nucleotides line up with TRBD1. The junction had 5 bases not matched to a gene; V was cut back by 4 bases and J by 5 bases. The V gene's germline CDR1 is SGHNT and CDR2 YENEEA. The CDR3 spans 15 residues. The CDR3, as DNA: TGTGCCAGCAGCTCGGGACAGGGGGCGGGCGAGACCCAGTACTTC. This codes for CASSSGQGAGETQYF. The whole variable domain, filled in from reference TRBV11-3 and TRBJ2-5, reads EAGVVQSPRYKIIEKKQPVAFWCNPISGHNTLYWYLQNLGQGPELLIRYENEEAVDDSQLPKDRFSAERLKGVDSTLKIQPAELGDSAVYLCASSSGQGAGETQYFGPGTRLLVL.

This rearrangement joins TRBV4-1 to TRBJ1-1, with 7 bases fitting TRBD1. Germline V gene data show CDR1 as MGHRA and CDR2 as YSYEKL. After removal of 0 bases from V and 6 bases from J, the junction contained 4 bases not matched to a gene. This CDR3 has 14 amino acids. Here the CDR3 reads CASSQEGQPAEAFF. Here the CDR3 DNA reads TGCGCCAGCAGCCAAGAGGGACAGCCGGCTGAAGCTTTCTTT.

This clone has a handful of counts. The genes are TRBV5-4 and TRBJ2-6; a possible D gene is TRBD1 (5 bases). The CDR3 extends over 16 amino acids. The V end lost 1 base, the J end lost 0 bases, and 8 bases lay between the germline ends. The V gene's germline CDR1 is SGHNT and CDR2 YYREEE (reference sequence). CDR3 loop: CASSLPGNSGANVLTF. CDR3 in DNA: TGTGCCAGCAGCTTGCCAGGGAACTCTGGGGCCAACGTCCTGACTTTC. The full variable domain, in which reference TRBV5-4 and TRBJ2-6 provide the parts outside the CDR3, is ETGVTQSPTHLIKTRGQQVTLRCSSQSGHNTVSWYQQALGQGPQFIFQYYREEENGRGNFPPRFSGLQFPNYSSELNVNALELDDSALYLCASSLPGNSGANVLTFGAGSRLTVL.

The V and J genes are TRBV7-2 and TRBJ2-5, with D possibly being TRBD1 (5 bases). Germline values: CDR1 SGHTA, CDR2 FQGNSA. Trimming removed 0 bases from V and 5 bases from J, with 10 bases in between. The CDR3 extends over 14 amino acids. The CDR3 region is CASSLAVGHETQYF. The CDR3 nucleotides are TGTGCCAGCAGCTTAGCTGTGGGGCACGAGACCCAGTACTTC.

This clone was picked up a small number of times. The chain uses TRBV5-1 and TRBJ1-2, with TRBD1 as a possible D gene (5 bases). This CDR3 contains 15 residues. V dropped 0 bases and J dropped 7 bases, with 16 bases sitting between them. The germline V gene encodes CDR1 SGHRS and CDR2 YFSETQ. In DNA, the CDR3 is TGCGCCAGCAGCTTGGGTTGGCGGGACGGAGGTGGCTACACCTTC. The encoded protein is CASSLGWRDGGGYTF.

The chain joins TRBV4-2 to TRBJ2-3; tentatively, D is TRBD2 (6 bases). The CDR3 consists of 15 residues. V was clipped by 6 bases and J by 3 bases, with 16 bases between them. Germline V CDR1 and CDR2: LGHNA, YNFKEQ. CDR3 in amino acids: CASRPRSGSTDTQYF. DNA of the CDR3: TGTGCCAGCAGGCCAAGGTCCGGGAGTACAGATACGCAGTATTTT.

This clone was picked up one time. The CDR3 region has the DNA TGTGCCTGGAGTGGGGGACAGCGGGGGCGTGGCTACACCTTC. Its protein is CAWSGGQRGRGYTF. The J gene is TRBJ1-2, the V gene TRBV30; 7 nucleotides align to TRBD1. Per the germline V gene, CDR1 is GTSNPN and CDR2 is SVGIG (reference sequence). V gave up 1 base and J gave up 7 bases; unmatched junction bases: 9. The CDR3 covers 14 residues.

The V and J genes are TRBV27 and TRBJ2-1; 14 positions match TRBD2. This CDR3 has 17 amino acids. With 2 bases clipped from V and 5 bases from J, the junction kept 5 bases outside the gene matches. The germline CDR1 and CDR2 sequences are MNHEY and SMNVEV (reference sequence). In nucleotides, the CDR3 is TGTGCCAGCAGTTTACGGCCGGGACTAGCGGGGGACAATGAGCAGTTCTTC. It codes for CASSLRPGLAGDNEQFF.